This TCR beta chain derives from a study of OX40 agonist ivuxolimab in advanced cancers. Overall study context: The study reported partial responses in three patients: one hepatocellular carcinoma, two cutaneous melanoma.

CDR3 length: 20 amino acids. Concerning this clone itself: Antigen unknown.

Notes on the study in general: Nonresponders included some who also had low normalized T-cell clonal expansion.

Profiled with immunoSEQ multiplex PCR; TCRdb holds only in-frame clones, not every one. Among fewer than 120,000 clones listed, approximately 89% were seen once. Sequences were derived from CD4+ or CD8+ T cells sorted from blood, sampled in a trial of the OX40 agonist ivuxolimab. The chain is built from TRBV21-1 and TRBJ2-3; the tabulated D call, TRBD1, remains unverified against the DNA. TRBV21-1 is designated a pseudogene. The TCR originated in an adult with an advanced solid tumor such as melanoma, head and neck, liver or kidney cancer. CDR3 sequence (DNA): TGTGCCAGCAGCACAAAGCGGGACAGGGTTCGACTAGCCTTCACAGATACGCAGTATTTT. Translated, it gives CASSTKRDRVRLAFTDTQYF.